This entry is about one TCR beta chain. The data were taken from a study of blood T cell repertoires in COVID-19. The CDR3 is 16 residues long. Germline-derived CDR1 and CDR2 are MNHEY and SMNVEV (reference sequence). J was trimmed by 3 bases and V by 5 bases; bases with no gene match: 8. Participant age was roughly 18 to 90 years, and participants resided in approximately 24 US areas. Sequencing was performed with immunoSEQ multiplex PCR; in TCRdb, only in-frame clones are kept and a portion is missing. The data hold about 50,000 clones, with roughly 80% observed a single time. This rearrangement joins TRBV27 to TRBJ1-3; 9 bases are shared with TRBD1. This clonotype was obtained from a woman in her forties or fifties with acute COVID-19. The sequenced material came from PBMCs or T cells enriched from blood (not recorded which). As DNA, the CDR3 is TGTGCCAGCAGTCCCTTAGGGACAGGGAGTGGAAACACCATATATTTT. Amino acid sequence: CASSPLGTGSGNTIYF.